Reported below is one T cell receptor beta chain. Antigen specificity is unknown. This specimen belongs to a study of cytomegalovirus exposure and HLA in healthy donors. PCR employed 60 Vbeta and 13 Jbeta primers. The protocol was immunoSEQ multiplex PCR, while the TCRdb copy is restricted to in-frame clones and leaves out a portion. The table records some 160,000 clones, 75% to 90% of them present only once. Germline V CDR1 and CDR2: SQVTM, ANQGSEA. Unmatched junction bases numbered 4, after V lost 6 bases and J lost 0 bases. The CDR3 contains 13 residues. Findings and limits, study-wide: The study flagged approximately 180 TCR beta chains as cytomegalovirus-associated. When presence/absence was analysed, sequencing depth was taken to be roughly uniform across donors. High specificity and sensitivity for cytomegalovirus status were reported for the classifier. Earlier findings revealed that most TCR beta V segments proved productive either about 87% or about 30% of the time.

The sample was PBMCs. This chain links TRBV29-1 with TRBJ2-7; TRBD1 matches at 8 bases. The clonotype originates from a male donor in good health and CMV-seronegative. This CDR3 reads CSVYRGSSYEQYF. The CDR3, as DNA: TGCAGCGTCTACAGGGGGAGCTCCTACGAGCAGTACTTC.